A selection of T cell receptor beta chains follows, all from one sample in a study of shared clonotypes between healthy human individuals. TCRdb's copy holds only in-frame clones and misses some; the assay was immunoSEQ multiplex PCR. The sample holds about 460,000 clones, approximately 71% seen once. The sample comprised PBMCs. These receptor sequences come from a woman in her thirties or forties in good health. Some clones in this sample may be carry-over from other donors' samples. The CDR3 runs from the conserved cysteine through the conserved F or W. The D gene is left open where the match is weak. Expanded clones get a size class; other rows say once, few or many, or leave the size out.

abundance | j_gene | d_gene | v_gene | CDR3nt | CDR3aa
- | TRBJ2-2 | TRBD2 | TRBV5-1 | TGCGCCAGCAGCTTGGCAGGAGGACTAGAGGGCAACACCGGGGAGCTGTTTTTT | CASSLAGGLEGNTGELFF
- | TRBJ1-2 | - | TRBV5-1 | TGCGCCAGCAGCTTGGACGGAACCTATGGCTACACCTTC | CASSLDGTYGYTF
many | TRBJ2-3 | TRBD2 | TRBV4-1 | TGCGCCAGCAGCAATCTAGGACTAGCCGGGAAGCGCACTACAGATACGCAGTATTTT | CASSNLGLAGKRTTDTQYF
- | TRBJ1-2 | TRBD1 | TRBV10-3 | TGTGCCATCGGAGGACAGGGGTCTGACTATGGCTACACCTTC | CAIGGQGSDYGYTF
- | TRBJ1-1 | - | TRBV7-9 | TGTGCCAGCAGCGAAGTGCAGGGGACTGAAGCTTTCTTT | CASSEVQGTEAFF
- | TRBJ1-5 | - | TRBV19 | TGTGCCAGTAGTTGGGGGGGCTTACTCGGCCAGCCCCAGCATTTT | CASSWGGLLGQPQHF
- | TRBJ2-2 | - | TRBV11-1 | TGTGCCAGCAGCCGAGGGGGGGCCACCGGGGAGCTGTTTTTT | CASSRGGATGELFF
- | TRBJ2-6 | - | TRBV9 | TGTGCCAGCAGCGTAGACCCCTCTGGGGCCAACGTCCTGACTTTC | CASSVDPSGANVLTF
- | TRBJ2-3 | TRBD2 | TRBV10-3 | TGTGCCATCAGTGGGGGACTAGCGTCAGATACGCAGTATTTT | CAISGGLASDTQYF
- | TRBJ2-3 | - | TRBV7-2 | TGTGCCAGCAGCCTAGGGGCGAGAACAGGTACAGATACGCAGTATTTT | CASSLGARTGTDTQYF
few | TRBJ2-5 | TRBD2 | TRBV29-1 | TGCAGCGTTGGAGGCGGGAGGGAGACCCAGTACTTC | CSVGGGRETQYF
- | TRBJ2-7 | TRBD2 | TRBV7-2 | TGTGCCAGCAGCTCGGGACTAGCGGGAGAAGACGAGCAGTACTTC | CASSSGLAGEDEQYF
- | TRBJ2-3 | - | TRBV5-1 | TGCGCCAGCAGCTTGGGTTTCGGTACAGATACGCAGTATTTT | CASSLGFGTDTQYF
few | TRBJ1-3 | - | TRBV5-1 | TGCGCCAGCAGCCCGGGATGGCCGTCTGGAAACACCATATATTTT | CASSPGWPSGNTIYF
- | TRBJ2-7 | TRBD2 | TRBV5-4 | TGTGCCAGCAGCTTATTAGCGGGGGCCTACGAGCAGTACTTC | CASSLLAGAYEQYF
- | TRBJ1-1 | TRBD1 | TRBV7-9 | TGTGCCAGCAGCTTAGCCCCAACAGGGGCGATCACTGAAGCTTTCTTT | CASSLAPTGAITEAFF
many | TRBJ1-1 | TRBD1 | TRBV11-1 | TGTGCCAGCAGCCGGGACAGAGGGACTACTGAAGCTTTCTTT | CASSRDRGTTEAFF
- | TRBJ2-3 | - | TRBV30 | TGTGCCTGGGCTCAAGAGGGGCCAGATACGCAGTATTTT | CAWAQEGPDTQYF
few | TRBJ2-7 | - | TRBV21-1 | TGTGCCAGCAGCAAAGGTAGGACAGGGTTATACGAGCAGTACTTC | CASSKGRTGLYEQYF
few | TRBJ2-2 | - | TRBV5-1 | TGCGCCAGCAGCCGGCGGCAGACTAACACCGGGGAGCTGTTTTTT | CASSRRQTNTGELFF
- | TRBJ1-2 | TRBD1 | TRBV19 | TGTGCCAGTAGTAACAGGGGAGCTAACTATGGCTACACCTTC | CASSNRGANYGYTF
- | TRBJ2-7 | TRBD2 | TRBV7-9 | TGTGCCAGCAGCTTAGCCCCAGCGGGGGGCGAGCAGCACTTC | CASSLAPAGGEQHF
- | TRBJ2-1 | - | TRBV7-8 | TGTGCCAGCAGCTTAGTCAGATACAATGAGCAGTTCTTC | CASSLVRYNEQFF
- | TRBJ2-5 | - | TRBV30 | - | CAWSEGFFGETQYF